A selection of T cell receptor beta chains follows, all from one sample in a study of regulatory and conventional T cells in RAG deficiency. Assay used: immunoSEQ multiplex PCR; TCRdb lists only in-frame clones, some missing. The sample includes about 8,500 clones, more than 70% of them seen just once. This sample also belongs to another study, concerning regulatory T cells.

The material sequenced was CD8+ T cells sorted from blood. Every receptor here comes from a human donor in good health. Each CDR3 is given with its conserved first and last residue. A D gene is named only where the DNA matches it firmly. Size tells how often a clone was seen (once, few, many) or the class of an expanded clone, and some rows leave it out.

CDR3aa	CDR3nt	d_gene	v_gene	j_gene	abundance
CASSLVAVTYNEQFF	TGTGCCAGCAGCTTAGTGGCGGTAACCTACAATGAGCAGTTCTTC	.	TRBV7-6	TRBJ2-1	.
CASSMLAGPYNEQFF	TGTGCCAGTAGTATGTTAGCGGGGCCGTACAATGAGCAGTTCTTC	TRBD2	TRBV19	TRBJ2-1	.
CASSLRDRGPRLVQHF	TGTGCCAGCAGTCTACGGGACAGGGGACCCCGTTTAGTACAGCATTTT	TRBD1	TRBV28	TRBJ1-5	once
CASSGGQASPWDIQYF	TGCGCCAGCAGCGGGGGCCAGGCCAGCCCGTGGGACATTCAGTACTTC	.	TRBV5-1	TRBJ2-4	.
CASSLSQGGEQYF	TGTGCCAGCAGCTTAAGTCAGGGTGGCGAGCAGTACTTC	.	TRBV27	TRBJ2-7	.
CASSLPGRNNEQFF	TGTGCCAGCAGCCTCCCTGGACGGAACAATGAGCAGTTCTTC	.	TRBV7-9	TRBJ2-1	.
CASMGFSGANVLTF	TGTGCCAGTATGGGGTTTTCTGGGGCCAACGTCCTGACTTTC	.	TRBV19	TRBJ2-6	.
CASSFFSDEAFF	TGTGCCAGCAGCTTCTTCTCCGATGAAGCTTTCTTT	.	TRBV7-2	TRBJ1-1	few
CASSRGRQGTEAFF	TGCGCCAGCAGCAGGGGCCGTCAGGGTACTGAAGCTTTCTTT	.	TRBV5-1	TRBJ1-1	.
CASVRFSGEGDEQFF	TGTGCCAGCGTCAGATTTAGCGGAGAAGGCGATGAGCAGTTCTTC	.	TRBV27	TRBJ2-1	.
CASSQMGLAADTQYF	TGCGCCAGCAGCCAGATGGGACTAGCTGCAGATACGCAGTATTTT	TRBD2	TRBV4-1	TRBJ2-3	.
CASSPRGMNTEAFF	TGCGCCAGCAGCCCCAGGGGAATGAACACTGAAGCTTTCTTT	.	TRBV4-1	TRBJ1-1	few
CASKTGGGYGYTF	TGTGCCAGTAAAACAGGGGGTGGCTATGGCTACACCTTC	TRBD1	TRBV27	TRBJ1-2	.
CASILTPSSTDTQYF	TGCGCCAGCATATTAACACCTTCTAGCACAGATACGCAGTATTTT	.	TRBV5-1	TRBJ2-3	.
CASSFGTGTYEQYF	TGTGCCAGCAGCTTCGGGACAGGGACCTACGAGCAGTACTTC	TRBD1	TRBV5-5	TRBJ2-7	.
CASSLTKDRVGSTGELFF	TGCGCCAGCAGCTTGACGAAGGACAGGGTAGGGAGCACCGGGGAGCTGTTTTTT	TRBD1	TRBV5-1	TRBJ2-2	.
CASSPRGSDEQYF	TGTGCCAGCAGCCCTAGGGGCTCGGACGAGCAGTACTTC	.	TRBV7-9	TRBJ2-7	.
CAWSVLGLDEQFF	TGTGCCTGGAGTGTTTTGGGTTTGGATGAGCAGTTCTTC	.	TRBV30	TRBJ2-1	.
CATRSLAGGYNEQFF	TGTGCCACCAGGTCGCTAGCGGGAGGGTACAATGAGCAGTTCTTC	TRBD2	TRBV15	TRBJ2-1	.
CASSADRANTEAFF	TGTGCCAGCAGCGCGGACAGGGCGAACACTGAAGCTTTCTTT	TRBD1	TRBV7-8	TRBJ1-1	.
CASSHRTGGLYVETQYF	TGTGCCAGCAGCCACCGGACAGGGGGTTTGTATGTAGAGACCCAGTACTTC	TRBD1	TRBV11-2	TRBJ2-5	.
CASSLMGEGPYNEQFF	TGTGCCAGCAGTTTAATGGGGGAGGGACCCTACAATGAGCAGTTCTTC	TRBD2	TRBV27	TRBJ2-1	.
CASSLAQGTFNEQFF	TGTGCCAGCAGCTTAGCGCAAGGGACTTTCAATGAGCAGTTCTTC	.	TRBV7-2	TRBJ2-1	.
CASSSGTLNTEAFF	TGTGCCAGCAGCTCCGGGACACTGAACACTGAAGCTTTCTTT	.	TRBV7-9	TRBJ1-1	.
CASSSTGAPHEQYF	TGTGCCAGCAGCTCGACAGGGGCTCCCCACGAGCAGTACTTC	TRBD1	TRBV13	TRBJ2-7	once